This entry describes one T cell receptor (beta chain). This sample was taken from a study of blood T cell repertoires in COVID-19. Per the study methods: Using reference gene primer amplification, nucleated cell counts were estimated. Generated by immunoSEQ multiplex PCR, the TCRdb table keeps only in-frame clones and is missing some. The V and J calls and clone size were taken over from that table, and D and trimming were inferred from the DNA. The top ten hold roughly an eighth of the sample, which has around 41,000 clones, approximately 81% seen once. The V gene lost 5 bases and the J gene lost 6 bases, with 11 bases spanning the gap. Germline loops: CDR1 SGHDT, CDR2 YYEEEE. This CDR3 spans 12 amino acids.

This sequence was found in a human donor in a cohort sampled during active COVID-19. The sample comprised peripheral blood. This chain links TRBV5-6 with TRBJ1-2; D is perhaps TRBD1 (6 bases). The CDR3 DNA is TGTGCCAGCAGGAGACGACAGGATGGCTACACCTTC. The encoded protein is CASRRRQDGYTF.